Described below is a single T cell receptor (beta chain) sequence and its context. Its antigen is undetermined. This CDR3 region has 14 residues. The germline gives CDR1 LNHNV, CDR2 YYDKDF (reference sequence). With 0 bases removed from V and 2 bases from J, the gap between germline ends came to 7 bases. The data are from a study of CD8+ T cells in alopecia areata. Study findings and constraints: More clonal than normal scalp was lesional scalp, particularly alopecia totalis/universalis.

RNA, once extracted, was reverse transcribed into cDNA for use as the sequencing template. The protocol was immunoSEQ multiplex PCR, while the TCRdb copy is restricted to in-frame clones and leaves out a portion. The sample records roughly 150,000 clones, 55% to 65% being singletons. Input material: CD4+ T cells sorted from blood. This chain uses TRBV15 with TRBJ1-2, with unresolved D. The receptor comes from a human donor in good health. DNA for the CDR3: TGTGCCACCAGCAGAGATCGGCGGAACTATGGCTACACCTTC. The encoded protein is CATSRDRRNYGYTF.